One TCR beta chain is described in this entry. Its antigen remains unknown. This entry is derived from a study of T cell responses to AZD1222 COVID-19 vaccine. Study results and limitations: Variant regions that are unmutated are reportedly the target of nearly half of spike-specific TCRs. Clonal diversity may have been underestimated, and the donors were mostly white British, with more females than males. Across the whole spike, CD4 TCRs peaked at regions 160-218 and 743-854.

Libraries were prepared by immunoSEQ multiplex PCR; TCRdb keeps only in-frame clonotypes and omits some of them. The sample yields approximately 100,000 clones, about nine tenths seen once. V lost 0 bases to trimming and J lost 5 bases; unmatched junction nucleotides: 2. The CDR3 contains 15 residues. Germline loops: CDR1 SGDLS, CDR2 YYNGEE. This specimen consisted of peripheral blood, obtained 28 days after the second AZD1222 dose. The chain is built from TRBV9 and TRBJ2-5; 12 bases are a match to TRBD2. The clonotype was recovered from an adult who received the AZD1222 COVID-19 vaccine. The CDR3 is CASSVASGGVETQYF. The CDR3 bases are TGTGCCAGCAGCGTAGCTAGCGGGGGGGTGGAGACCCAGTACTTC. Using reference TRBV9 and TRBJ2-5 for the parts outside the CDR3, the full variable domain is DSGVTQTPKHLITATGQRVTLRCSPRSGDLSVYWYQQSLDQGLQFLIQYYNGEERAKGNILERFSAQQFPDLHSELNLSSLELGDSALYFCASSVASGGVETQYFGPGTRLLVL.